This T cell receptor (beta chain) was identified during a study of shared clonotypes between healthy human individuals. Study observations and caveats: Clonotypes which were not shared had lower generation probabilities than clonotypes that all four donors shared.

The data were produced by immunoSEQ multiplex PCR, yet TCRdb's version contains in-frame clones alone and is incomplete. The sample shows about 640,000 clones, about two thirds of them seen only once. Points on this clone: What it binds is not known.

Germline V lookup: CDR1 MGHRA, CDR2 YSYEKL. With 4 bases clipped from V and 4 bases from J, the junction kept 14 bases outside the gene matches. CDR3 length: 18 amino acids. The V call is TRBV4-1, the J call TRBJ1-4, with TRBD1 matching over 8 bases. The sample was memory CD4+ T cells sorted from blood. Subset described: CD45RA-negative fraction. The clonotype was recovered from a woman in her 30s in good health. As DNA, the CDR3 is TGCGCCAGCAGCCCCCTCGCGACAGGGGTATTTGGTAATGAAAAACTGTTTTTT. Translation gives CASSPLATGVFGNEKLFF.